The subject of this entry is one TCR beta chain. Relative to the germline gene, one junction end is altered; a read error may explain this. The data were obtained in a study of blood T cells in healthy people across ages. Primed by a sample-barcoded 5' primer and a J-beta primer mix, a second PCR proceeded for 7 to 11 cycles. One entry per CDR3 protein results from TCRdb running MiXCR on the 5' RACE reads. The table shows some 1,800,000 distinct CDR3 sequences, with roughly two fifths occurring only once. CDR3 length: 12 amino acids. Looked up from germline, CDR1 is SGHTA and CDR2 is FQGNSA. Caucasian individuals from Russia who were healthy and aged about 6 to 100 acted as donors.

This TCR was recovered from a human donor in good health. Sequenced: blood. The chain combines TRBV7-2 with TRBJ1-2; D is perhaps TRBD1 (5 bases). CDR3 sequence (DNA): TGTGCCGGCAGCTTAGACAGCCCCCGCTACACCTTC. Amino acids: CAGSLDSPRYTF.